Listed below are T cell receptor beta chains from one sample, sequenced in a study of blood T cell repertoires in COVID-19. Profiled with immunoSEQ multiplex PCR; TCRdb holds only in-frame clones, not every one. The sample yields approximately 200,000 clones, 80% to 90% seen once. The specimen sequenced was peripheral blood. The receptors derive from a man aged 60-69 years with acute or convalescent COVID-19. Both conserved end residues are part of each CDR3. The D gene is left open where the match is weak. Expanded clones get a size class; other rows say once, few or many, or leave the size out.

TRBJ2-1 | TRBD1 | NA | TRBV28 | 14 | TGTGCCAGCAGTTTGAGGGGGCCCCGCAATGAGCAGTTCTTC | CASSLRGPRNEQFF
TRBJ2-7 | TRBD2 | NA | TRBV28 | 13 | TGTGCCAGCAGTTTATCGGTGGGGGGGGAGCAGTACTTC | CASSLSVGGEQYF
TRBJ2-2 | NA | NA | TRBV6-4 | 14 | TGTGCCAGCAGCCCAGAGACTTACACCGGGGAGCTGTTTTTT | CASSPETYTGELFF
TRBJ2-7 | NA | NA | TRBV4-2 | 14 | TGTGCCAGCAGCCAAGATTTGGCAGGGTCCGAGCAGTACTTC | CASSQDLAGSEQYF
TRBJ2-1 | NA | NA | TRBV7-3 | 14 | TGTGCCAGCAGCTTAGGAGCAGGGGGGTTAGAGCAGTTCTTC | CASSLGAGGLEQFF
TRBJ1-3 | TRBD1 | NA | TRBV3-1/TRBV3-2 | 15 | TGTGCCAGCAGCGACAGGGGGCCCTCTGGAAACACCATATATTTT | CASSDRGPSGNTIYF
TRBJ1-4 | TRBD1 | NA | TRBV27 | 18 | TGTGCCAGCAGATCTTTACGAAGGGGGCTGGCAACTAATGAAAAACTGTTTTTT | CASRSLRRGLATNEKLFF
TRBJ1-2 | TRBD1 | NA | TRBV10-3 | 15 | TGTGCCATCAGTGAGTCGGGACAGGGGATTCGTGGCTACACCTTC | CAISESGQGIRGYTF
TRBJ2-5 | TRBD1 | NA | TRBV19 | 13 | TGTGCCAGTAGTAGGGACAGGGCCGAGACCCAGTACTTC | CASSRDRAETQYF
TRBJ1-2 | NA | NA | TRBV28 | 15 | TGTGCCAGCAGTTCCTCCGGGCAGGGGATTTACGGCTACACCTTC | CASSSSGQGIYGYTF
TRBJ2-7 | TRBD2 | NA | TRBV19 | 15 | TGTGCCAGTAGGTCGGCGGGAGAGGTAACCTACGAGCAGTACTTC | CASRSAGEVTYEQYF
TRBJ2-5 | NA | NA | TRBV6-5 | 14 | TGTGCCAGCAGTTTTTGGACGGGACAAGAGACCCAGTACTTC | CASSFWTGQETQYF
TRBJ1-1 | NA | NA | TRBV28 | 14 | TGTGCCAGCAGTTTAGGGGGCAGGACCACTGAAGCTTTCTTT | CASSLGGRTTEAFF
TRBJ2-6 | NA | NA | TRBV28 | 19 | TGTGCCAGCAGGCATACTCAGGGGACCGCGCGCTCTGGGGCCAACGTCCTGACTTTC | CASRHTQGTARSGANVLTF
TRBJ2-7 | NA | once | TRBV5-1 | 15 | TGCGCCAGCAGCTTGGTATTAGCTGGTTCCTACGAGCAGTACTTC | CASSLVLAGSYEQYF
TRBJ2-7 | TRBD1 | NA | TRBV27 | 15 | TGTGCCAGCAGCTGGGTAAGGGACAGGGGTTTCGAGCAGTACTTC | CASSWVRDRGFEQYF
TRBJ1-5 | TRBD1 | NA | TRBV28 | 14 | TGTGCCAGCAGTGATAGGGGGCCTCGTCAGCCCCAGCATTTT | CASSDRGPRQPQHF
TRBJ1-6 | NA | NA | TRBV5-1 | 17 | TGCGCCAGCAGCTTGGATTCGAGGAGGGACTCTGGTTCACCCCTCCACTTT | CASSLDSRRDSGSPLHF
TRBJ2-7 | NA | NA | TRBV5-4 | 15 | TGTGCCAGCAGCTTGGGCAGGGGTCATTCATACGAGCAGTACTTC | CASSLGRGHSYEQYF
TRBJ2-7 | NA | NA | TRBV18 | 14 | TGTGCCAGCTCACCAGCGGATAACTCCTACGAGCAGTACTTC | CASSPADNSYEQYF
TRBJ1-2 | TRBD1 | NA | TRBV6-5 | 13 | TGTGCCAGCAGGCCTACAGGGGTCTATGGCTACACCTTC | CASRPTGVYGYTF
TRBJ1-5 | TRBD1 | NA | TRBV30 | 13 | TGTGCCTGGAGCCAACAGGGGCATCAGCCCCAGCATTTT | CAWSQQGHQPQHF
TRBJ1-5 | NA | NA | TRBV5-8 | 13 | TGTGCCAGCAGCACCGTCGGTAATCAGCCCCAGCATTTT | CASSTVGNQPQHF